Listed here is a single T cell receptor beta chain. Its antigen is unknown. This entry comes from a study of regulatory T cells in long-lasting Graves disease. For TCR beta, libraries came from iRepertoire HTBI primers and Arm-PCR of CDR3 regions. In TCRdb, the multiplex PCR reads were re-called with MiXCR into one record per CDR3 protein. The sample consists of about 430,000 distinct CDR3 sequences, approximately 15% of them appearing once. CDR1 is ENHRY, CDR2 SYGVKD, per germline. This CDR3 region has 14 residues. With V trimmed by 6 bases and J by 5 bases, 7 bases remained unmatched. The time point here: newly diagnosed GD, antithyroid drugs for less than 3 months. RNA from PBMCs was the source of the TCR library. Peripheral blood, around 9.7 milliliters per patient, was collected in EDTA tubes. Study results and limitations: Persistent Graves' patients possessed reduced TCR diversity relative to recently diagnosed ones.

These same data were also listed under a study on T cells in Graves' hyperthyroidism and ophthalmopathy. That investigation notes: The primer set for the first-round RT-PCR of the TCR CDR3 was HTBI. The majority of expanded thyroid clonotypes above 0.001 also appeared in blood.

The source material was peripheral blood mononuclear cells (PBMCs), sampled at new diagnosis, from a patient treated with antithyroid drugs. The TCR was taken from a woman aged 40 to 50 with Graves disease. The chain carries TRBV10-3 and TRBJ1-1; 9 bases are shared with TRBD1. The CDR3 here is CAISPQGAGTEAFF. CDR3 in DNA: TGTGCCATCAGCCCACAGGGGGCTGGGACTGAAGCTTTCTTT.